What follows is one TCR beta chain and its context. The antigen remains unidentified. It was autoimmune disease history or systemic immunosuppression that excluded patients. The sample belongs to a study of OX40 agonist ivuxolimab in advanced cancers. The study's findings and limits: Dosing at 0.1 to 3.0 mg/kg was accompanied by clonal expansion of CD4+ and CD8+ blood T cells by week 6.

Libraries were prepared by immunoSEQ multiplex PCR; TCRdb keeps only in-frame clonotypes and omits some of them. The sample holds under 90,000 clones, about 92% seen once. CDR3 length equals 12 residues. The ends were cut back, 5 bases at V and 4 bases at J, with 6 bases in the middle. Germline V gene sequence: CDR1 LNHNV, CDR2 YYDKDF (reference sequence). This clonotype originated in an adult with an advanced solid tumor such as melanoma, head and neck, liver or kidney cancer. The material was CD4+ or CD8+ T cells sorted from blood, obtained in a trial of the OX40 agonist ivuxolimab. The chain recombines TRBV15 with TRBJ2-1; D uncertain. In DNA form, the CDR3 reads TGTGCCACCAGCCTTACTTACAATGAGCAGTTCTTC. It translates to CATSLTYNEQFF.